Below, 20 T cell receptor beta chains from the same sample are listed, as sequenced in a study of blood T cell repertoires in COVID-19. Assay used: immunoSEQ multiplex PCR; TCRdb lists only in-frame clones, some missing. Found here are 250,000 to 300,000 clones, under 90% of them singletons; the top ten hold under 2.5%. The sample consisted of PBMCs or T cells enriched from blood (not recorded which). These TCRs come from a woman aged 55-69 years who had recovered from COVID-19.

CDR3 sequence: CATSDTTVFDQPQHF. The CDR3 DNA is TGTGCCACCAGTGACACGACAGTATTTGATCAGCCCCAGCATTTT. The V call is TRBV24-1, the J call TRBJ1-5, with D tentatively TRBD1 (5 bases). V was cut by 4 bases and J by 5 bases, with 14 bases left in between. The CDR3 length is 15 residues. Germline CDR1 reads KGHDR; CDR2 reads SFDVKD.

The chain carries TRBV5-1 and TRBJ2-1, with D perhaps TRBD2 (5 bases). Trimming stripped 1 base from V and 2 bases from J, with 13 bases between. CDR3 length: 16 residues. The germline CDR1 and CDR2 sequences are SGHRS and YFSETQ. The CDR3 DNA reads as TGCGCCAGCAGCTTGCTGTCTAGAGGGCCCTACAATGAGCAGTTCTTC. Translated, it gives CASSLLSRGPYNEQFF.

The CDR3 nucleotides are TGTGCCAGTAGTAAGGGGAACTACGAGCATCAGTACTTC. This translates into CASSKGNYEHQYF. The chain carries TRBV19 and TRBJ2-7; D might be TRBD1 (5 bases). V dropped 4 bases and J dropped 10 bases, with 17 bases sitting between them. The CDR3 is 13 residues long. Germline V gene sequence: CDR1 LNHDA, CDR2 SQIVND (reference sequence).

Here the CDR3 DNA reads TGTGCCAGCAGCCGGGACACTATCACCGGGGAGCTGTTTTTT. Its protein product is CASSRDTITGELFF. V and J are TRBV14 and TRBJ2-2, with D tentatively TRBD1 (6 bases). The CDR3 runs 14 residues. Trimming removed 4 bases at V and 4 bases at J, with 10 bases between. In germline, CDR1 is SGHDN, CDR2 FVKESK.

V gene TRBV12-3 or TRBV12-4 combines with J gene TRBJ2-1; D unresolved. Trimming cost V 2 bases and J 10 bases, with 6 bases left between them. CDR3 length: 11 residues. In nucleotides, the CDR3 is TGTGCCAGCAGTTTAAACGGGGAGCAGTTCTTC. Protein: CASSLNGEQFF.

This sequence joins TRBV6-5 and TRBJ1-5; 8 bases align to TRBD1. V lost 0 bases and J lost 7; bases outside the gene matches: 5. CDR3 length: 15 residues. Germline CDR1 and CDR2: MNHEY and SVGAGI. DNA of the CDR3: TGTGCCAGCAGTTACTCACGGACAGGGCGCCAGCCCCAGCATTTT. It translates to CASSYSRTGRQPQHF.

The chain joins TRBV11-2 to TRBJ2-1, with 10 nucleotides matching TRBD2. This CDR3 has 15 residues. The germline V gene encodes CDR1 SGHAT and CDR2 FQNNGV. Germline trimming cut 5 bases from V and 8 bases from J; bases unmatched to any gene: 9. The CDR3 coding sequence is TGTGCCAGCAGCCCAATCCTAGCGGGAGTCTATGAGCAGTTCTTC. Residues: CASSPILAGVYEQFF.

The chain links TRBV11-3 to TRBJ2-3; D may be TRBD2 (5 bases). The CDR3 runs to 15 residues. Between the trimmed V and J ends, which lost 2 bases and 8 bases, there was a span of 17 bases. Germline CDR1 and CDR2: SGHNT and YENEEA. CDR3 DNA sequence: TGTGCCAGCAGCTTACAAGGGTTGGGCCGGGGTACGCAGTATTTT. Amino acids: CASSLQGLGRGTQYF.

The chain carries TRBV4-2 and TRBJ2-7, with D maybe TRBD2 (5 bases). This CDR3 comprises 16 residues. In germline, CDR1 is LGHNA, CDR2 YNFKEQ. V lost 0 bases and J lost 0, with 12 bases in between. The CDR3 sequence is CASSQESTRSSYEQYF. As DNA, the CDR3 is TGTGCCAGCAGCCAAGAATCCACTAGGAGCTCCTACGAGCAGTACTTC.

This rearrangement joins TRBV9 to TRBJ1-3; D is perhaps TRBD1 (5 bases). The CDR3 is 16 residues long. V was pared by 4 bases and J by 1 base, with 15 bases between. The germline gives CDR1 SGDLS, CDR2 YYNGEE. The CDR3 DNA sequence: TGTGCCAGCAGCCCTCGTCTCAGGGCGTCTGGAAACACCATATATTTT. Its translation: CASSPRLRASGNTIYF.

This chain links TRBV9 with TRBJ2-6; D gene unclear. Germline loops: CDR1 SGDLS, CDR2 YYNGEE. Trimming took off 4 bases at V and 0 bases at J, with 5 bases between the two ends. The CDR3 contains 14 residues. The CDR3, as DNA: TGTGCCAGCAGCACAATCTCTGGGGCCAACGTCCTGACTTTC. Its translation is CASSTISGANVLTF.

CDR3 nucleotide sequence: TGTGCCAGCAGCCCAGGGACACGATGGGCCCTCCACTTT. Translated: CASSPGTRWALHF. V and J are TRBV7-2 and TRBJ1-6, with D tentatively TRBD1 (6 bases). Trimming removed 5 bases from V and 14 bases from J, with 16 bases in between. Germline loops: CDR1 SGHTA, CDR2 FQGNSA. This CDR3 contains 13 residues.

This chain uses TRBV6-5 with TRBJ1-1, with a possible D match to TRBD1 (5 bases). V shed 6 bases and J shed 4 bases, with 15 bases lying between them. Germline CDR1 reads MNHEY; CDR2 reads SVGAGI. This CDR3 region has 14 residues. The CDR3 reads CASRPQGGGTEAFF. The CDR3 nucleotides are TGTGCCAGCAGGCCGCAGGGAGGAGGCACTGAAGCTTTCTTT.

The chain carries TRBV7-9 and TRBJ1-3; TRBD1 agrees at 9 bases. The J segment lost 3 bases and the V segment lost 5 bases, leaving 11 bases of the junction unmatched. Germline-derived CDR1 and CDR2 are SEHNR and FQNEAQ (reference sequence). The CDR3 length is 17 residues. The CDR3 DNA follows: TGTGCCAGCAGCCAACAAATCCCGGGACAGGGTGGAAACACCATATATTTT. This sequence encodes CASSQQIPGQGGNTIYF.

The chain joins TRBV3-1 (or the pseudogene TRBV3-2) to TRBJ2-1, with 7 bases fitting TRBD2. The CDR3 has 13 residues. V lost 3 bases, J lost 9 bases, and 5 bases stayed unmatched. Germline V gene data show CDR1 as LGHDT and CDR2 as YNNKEL (reference sequence). The CDR3 protein is CASSQREWGEQFF. CDR3 DNA: TGTGCCAGCAGCCAGCGGGAGTGGGGTGAGCAGTTCTTC.

The rearrangement links TRBV5-4 to TRBJ2-1, with TRBD2 matching over 13 bases. J gave up 3 bases and V 10 bases, and 4 bases lay outside the gene matches. Germline CDR1 and CDR2: SGHNT and YYREEE (reference sequence). The CDR3 totals 14 residues. The CDR3 DNA follows: TGTGCCGGACGGACTAGCGGGAGCTACAATGAGCAGTTCTTC. Protein sequence: CAGRTSGSYNEQFF.

This clone was found once. V usage is TRBV7-9 and J usage is TRBJ1-1, with 7 nucleotides matching TRBD1. Germline V lookup: CDR1 SEHNR, CDR2 FQNEAQ (reference sequence). The CDR3 has 15 residues. V trimming: 5 bases; J trimming: 4 bases; junction bases outside the gene matches: 10. The DNA for the CDR3 is TGTGCCAGCAGCCCCACACAGGGGATTGTCACTGAAGCTTTCTTT. Protein sequence: CASSPTQGIVTEAFF. Variable domain in full (rest from reference TRBV7-9 and TRBJ1-1): DTGVSQNPRHKITKRGQNVTFRCDPISEHNRLYWYRQTLGQGPEFLTYFQNEAQLEKSRLLSDRFSAERPKGSFSTLEIQRTEQGDSAMYLCASSPTQGIVTEAFFGQGTRLTVV.

The chain combines TRBV10-3 with TRBJ1-5; TRBD1 matches 7 bases. This CDR3 comprises 16 residues. CDR1 ENHRY and CDR2 SYGVKD come from the germline V gene. With V trimmed by 3 bases and J by 0 bases, 5 bases remained unmatched. CDR3 bases: TGTGCCATCAGTGAAGGGGGACAGATTAGCAATCAGCCCCAGCATTTT. Translation: CAISEGGQISNQPQHF.

The chain joins TRBV10-3 to TRBJ1-1; D uncertain. The CDR3 is 11 residues long. Germline V gene sequence: CDR1 ENHRY, CDR2 SYGVKD. With 5 bases removed from V and 11 bases from J, the gap between germline ends came to 12 bases. CDR3: CAISPGSEAFF. CDR3 in DNA: TGTGCCATCAGTCCGGGGTCGGAGGCTTTCTTT.

This clone has a single count. The J gene is TRBJ2-1, the V gene TRBV28, with 15 bases aligning to TRBD2. Germline values: CDR1 MDHEN, CDR2 SYDVKM. Losses at the gene ends were 3 bases for V and 10 bases for J; bases not matched to a gene: 1. CDR3 length: 14 amino acids. CDR3 protein: CASSFGTSGGEQFF. CDR3 DNA sequence: TGTGCCAGCAGTTTCGGGACTAGCGGGGGGGAGCAGTTCTTC.